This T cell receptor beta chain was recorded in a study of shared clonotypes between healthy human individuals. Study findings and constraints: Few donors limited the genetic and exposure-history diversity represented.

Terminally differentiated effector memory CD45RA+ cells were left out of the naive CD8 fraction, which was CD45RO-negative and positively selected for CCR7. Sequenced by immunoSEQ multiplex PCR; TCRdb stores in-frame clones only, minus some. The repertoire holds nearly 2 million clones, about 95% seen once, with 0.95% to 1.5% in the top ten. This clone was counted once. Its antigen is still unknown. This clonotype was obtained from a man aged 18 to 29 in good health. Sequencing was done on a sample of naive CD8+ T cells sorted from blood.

CDR3 sequence (DNA): TGCGCCAGCAGCCAAGTGCCAGGGGGCCCCACTGAAGCTTTCTTT. Protein sequence: CASSQVPGGPTEAFF. The chain combines TRBV4-1 with TRBJ1-1; 8 bases are shared with TRBD1. The CDR3 totals 15 residues. Germline V gives CDR1 MGHRA, CDR2 YSYEKL. V was pared by 1 base and J by 4 bases, with 5 bases of the junction left unmatched.